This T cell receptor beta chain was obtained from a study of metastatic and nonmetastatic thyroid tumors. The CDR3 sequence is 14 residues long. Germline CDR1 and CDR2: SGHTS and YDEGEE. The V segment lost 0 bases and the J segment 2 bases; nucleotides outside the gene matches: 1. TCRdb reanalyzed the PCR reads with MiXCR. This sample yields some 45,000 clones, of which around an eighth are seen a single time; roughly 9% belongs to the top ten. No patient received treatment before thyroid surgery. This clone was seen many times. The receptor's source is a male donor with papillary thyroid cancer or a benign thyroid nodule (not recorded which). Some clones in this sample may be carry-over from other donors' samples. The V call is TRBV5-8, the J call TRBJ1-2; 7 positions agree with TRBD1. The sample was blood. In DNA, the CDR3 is TGTGCCAGCAGCTTGGACAGGGGAAACTATGGCTACACCTTC. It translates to CASSLDRGNYGYTF.